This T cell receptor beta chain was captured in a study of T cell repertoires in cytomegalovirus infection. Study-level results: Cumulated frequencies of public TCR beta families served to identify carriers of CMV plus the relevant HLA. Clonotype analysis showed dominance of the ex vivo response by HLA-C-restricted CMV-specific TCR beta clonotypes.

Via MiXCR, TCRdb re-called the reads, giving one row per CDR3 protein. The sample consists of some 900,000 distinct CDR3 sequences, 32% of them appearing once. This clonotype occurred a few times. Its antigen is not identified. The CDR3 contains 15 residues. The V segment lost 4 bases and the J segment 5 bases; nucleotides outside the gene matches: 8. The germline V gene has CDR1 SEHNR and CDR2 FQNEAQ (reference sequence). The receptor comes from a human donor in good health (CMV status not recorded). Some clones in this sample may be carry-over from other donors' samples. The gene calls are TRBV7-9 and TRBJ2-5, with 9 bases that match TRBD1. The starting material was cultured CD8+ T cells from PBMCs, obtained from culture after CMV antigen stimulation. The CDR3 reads CASSSNRGPAETQYF. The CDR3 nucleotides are TGTGCCAGCAGCTCCAACAGGGGGCCAGCGGAGACCCAGTACTTC.